A selection of T cell receptor beta chains follows, all from one sample in a study of cytomegalovirus exposure and HLA in healthy donors. TCRdb's copy holds only in-frame clones and misses some; the assay was immunoSEQ multiplex PCR. The sample includes 100,000 to 150,000 clones, 55% to 75% seen only once; the top ten take around 4.2%. Sequenced: PBMCs. All receptors come from a man aged 45-60 years in good health and CMV-seropositive. Both conserved end residues are part of each CDR3. Each record gives: V gene, CDR3 length, clone size, D gene, J gene, CDR3 DNA, CDR3 protein. The D gene is left open where the match is weak. Size tells how often a clone was seen (once, few, many) or the class of an expanded clone, and some rows leave it out.

V gene: TRBV4-2
CDR3 length: 16
clone size: once
D gene: TRBD2
J gene: TRBJ2-1
CDR3 DNA: TGTGCCAGCAGCCAAGAAGGGGCTAGCGGCAACAATGAGCAGTTCTTC
CDR3 protein: CASSQEGASGNNEQFF

V gene: TRBV11-1
CDR3 length: 14
clone size: .
D gene: .
J gene: TRBJ2-7
CDR3 DNA: TGTGCCAGCACCGAGAGAGGGAGTGGCTACGAGCAGTACTTC
CDR3 protein: CASTERGSGYEQYF

V gene: TRBV29-1
CDR3 length: 11
clone size: once
D gene: .
J gene: TRBJ2-1
CDR3 DNA: TGCAGCGTTGAACGGAGGCAGGAGCAGTTCTTC
CDR3 protein: CSVERRQEQFF

V gene: TRBV15
CDR3 length: 14
clone size: .
D gene: .
J gene: TRBJ2-7
CDR3 DNA: TGTGCCACCAGCGGAACAGGTGAATCCTACGAGCAGTACTTC
CDR3 protein: CATSGTGESYEQYF

V gene: TRBV19
CDR3 length: 15
clone size: .
D gene: .
J gene: TRBJ1-1
CDR3 DNA: TGTGCCAGTAGTATATTGGCAGTCGCGGACACTGAAGCTTTCTTT
CDR3 protein: CASSILAVADTEAFF

V gene: TRBV19
CDR3 length: 15
clone size: .
D gene: .
J gene: TRBJ1-5
CDR3 DNA: TGTGCCAGTAGTATAGAGCAGGGTTACAATCAGCCCCAGCATTTT
CDR3 protein: CASSIEQGYNQPQHF

V gene: TRBV6-1
CDR3 length: 15
clone size: .
D gene: TRBD2
J gene: TRBJ2-7
CDR3 DNA: TGTGCCAGCAGTGAGCCGGGACTAGCTTCCCAAGAGCAGTACTTC
CDR3 protein: CASSEPGLASQEQYF

V gene: TRBV4-1
CDR3 length: 15
clone size: .
D gene: .
J gene: TRBJ1-2
CDR3 DNA: TGCGCCAGCAGCCCCCAGAACGACAACAGCTATGGCTACACCTTC
CDR3 protein: CASSPQNDNSYGYTF

V gene: TRBV10-2
CDR3 length: 11
clone size: .
D gene: TRBD2
J gene: TRBJ2-1
CDR3 DNA: TGCGCCAGCGTAGCGGGGAATGAGCAGTTCTTC
CDR3 protein: CASVAGNEQFF

V gene: TRBV18
CDR3 length: 14
clone size: .
D gene: .
J gene: TRBJ2-7
CDR3 DNA: TGTGCCAGCTCACCAGGTACAGCTACCTACGAGCAGTACTTC
CDR3 protein: CASSPGTATYEQYF

V gene: TRBV7-9
CDR3 length: 17
clone size: few
D gene: TRBD2
J gene: TRBJ2-5
CDR3 DNA: TGTTCCAGCAGCAGACCAGGTAGCGGGGGCCCTCGGGAGACCCAGTACTTC
CDR3 protein: CSSSRPGSGGPRETQYF

V gene: TRBV10-3
CDR3 length: 13
clone size: once
D gene: .
J gene: TRBJ2-3
CDR3 DNA: TGTGCCATCAGCAGGGTTCTTACAGATACGCAGTATTTT
CDR3 protein: CAISRVLTDTQYF

V gene: TRBV11-2
CDR3 length: 17
clone size: once
D gene: TRBD2
J gene: TRBJ2-7
CDR3 DNA: TGTGCCAGCAGCTTAAGGGGACTAGCGGGACCCGCTGGCGAGCAGTACTTC
CDR3 protein: CASSLRGLAGPAGEQYF

V gene: TRBV29-1
CDR3 length: 14
clone size: once
D gene: TRBD1
J gene: TRBJ2-5
CDR3 DNA: TGCAGCGTACGGGGGACAGGGTCACAAGAGACCCAGTACTTC
CDR3 protein: CSVRGTGSQETQYF

V gene: TRBV7-9
CDR3 length: 12
clone size: few
D gene: .
J gene: TRBJ2-7
CDR3 DNA: TGTTCCAGCGCCAGGGGGGAGGACGAGCAGTACTTC
CDR3 protein: CSSARGEDEQYF

V gene: TRBV4-1
CDR3 length: 14
clone size: .
D gene: TRBD2
J gene: TRBJ2-7
CDR3 DNA: TGCGCCAGCAGCCAAGAGACTAGCCCTTACGAGCAGTACTTC
CDR3 protein: CASSQETSPYEQYF

V gene: TRBV5-1
CDR3 length: 16
clone size: few
D gene: .
J gene: TRBJ2-3
CDR3 DNA: TGCGCCAGCGTCCGGAGAGAGACTTTTAGCACAGATACGCAGTATTTT
CDR3 protein: CASVRRETFSTDTQYF

V gene: TRBV11-3
CDR3 length: 13
clone size: few
D gene: TRBD1
J gene: TRBJ2-5
CDR3 DNA: TGTGCCAGCAGTTCACAGGGGGAAGAGACCCAGTACTTC
CDR3 protein: CASSSQGEETQYF

V gene: TRBV4-3
CDR3 length: 15
clone size: .
D gene: .
J gene: TRBJ2-2
CDR3 DNA: TGCGCCAGCAGCCAAGATTGGGCAGGGGCCGGGGAGCTGTTTTTT
CDR3 protein: CASSQDWAGAGELFF

V gene: TRBV29-1
CDR3 length: 13
clone size: .
D gene: TRBD2
J gene: TRBJ2-1
CDR3 DNA: TGCAGCGGTCAGGCGGGGGGGGCGAATGAGCAGTTCTTC
CDR3 protein: CSGQAGGANEQFF

V gene: TRBV5-1
CDR3 length: 14
clone size: .
D gene: .
J gene: TRBJ1-2
CDR3 DNA: TGCGCCAGCAGCTTGGGAGTACAGGGTTTTGGCTACACCTTC
CDR3 protein: CASSLGVQGFGYTF

V gene: TRBV6-5
CDR3 length: 15
clone size: .
D gene: TRBD1
J gene: TRBJ2-7
CDR3 DNA: TGTGCCAGCAGTTACTCCGGACAGGGGGGCTACGAGCAGTACTTC
CDR3 protein: CASSYSGQGGYEQYF

V gene: TRBV13
CDR3 length: 13
clone size: once
D gene: .
J gene: TRBJ2-3
CDR3 DNA: TGTGCCAGCAGCCGGCCGAGGGGGGATACGCAGTATTTT
CDR3 protein: CASSRPRGDTQYF

V gene: TRBV9
CDR3 length: 16
clone size: .
D gene: TRBD1
J gene: TRBJ1-3
CDR3 DNA: TGTGCCAGCAGCGGCTCGACAGGGAGGACTGGAAACACCATATATTTT
CDR3 protein: CASSGSTGRTGNTIYF

V gene: TRBV4-2
CDR3 length: 17
clone size: .
D gene: .
J gene: TRBJ2-7
CDR3 DNA: TGTGCCAGCAGCCAAGATCTATTTCGGGATTCCTCCTACGAGCAGTACTTC
CDR3 protein: CASSQDLFRDSSYEQYF

V gene: TRBV7-3
CDR3 length: 17
clone size: .
D gene: .
J gene: TRBJ2-3
CDR3 DNA: TGTGCCAGCAGCCGAAACGGACTCCCTCATGCCACAGATACGCAGTATTTT
CDR3 protein: CASSRNGLPHATDTQYF

V gene: TRBV11-2
CDR3 length: 15
clone size: .
D gene: .
J gene: TRBJ1-3
CDR3 DNA: TGTGCCAGCAGCCCCCGAGGATACTCTGGAAACACCATATATTTT
CDR3 protein: CASSPRGYSGNTIYF

V gene: TRBV6-6
CDR3 length: 15
clone size: .
D gene: .
J gene: TRBJ1-2
CDR3 DNA: TGCGCCAGCAGACCCCATCCTGACGGGGACTATGGCTACACCTTC
CDR3 protein: CASRPHPDGDYGYTF

V gene: TRBV6-1
CDR3 length: 13
clone size: .
D gene: .
J gene: TRBJ1-5
CDR3 DNA: TGTGCCAGCAGTGAAGCCCCTAGGCAGCCCCAGCATTTT
CDR3 protein: CASSEAPRQPQHF

V gene: TRBV28
CDR3 length: 13
clone size: .
D gene: .
J gene: TRBJ1-1
CDR3 DNA: TGTGCCAGCAGTTTGGGAGGTCCGCCTGAAGCTTTCTTT
CDR3 protein: CASSLGGPPEAFF

V gene: TRBV11-3
CDR3 length: 12
clone size: few
D gene: TRBD1
J gene: TRBJ2-7
CDR3 DNA: TGTGCCAGCAGCGGGACAGGGGGATATTGGTACTTC
CDR3 protein: CASSGTGGYWYF

V gene: TRBV15
CDR3 length: 15
clone size: .
D gene: .
J gene: TRBJ1-3
CDR3 DNA: TGTGCCACCAGCAGAGATACGGGGACTGGAAACACCATATATTTT
CDR3 protein: CATSRDTGTGNTIYF

V gene: TRBV28
CDR3 length: 15
clone size: once
D gene: TRBD1
J gene: TRBJ2-7
CDR3 DNA: TGTGCCAGCAGACCTACCGGGACAGGGACTTACGAGCAGTACTTC
CDR3 protein: CASRPTGTGTYEQYF

V gene: TRBV4-1
CDR3 length: 13
clone size: .
D gene: .
J gene: TRBJ2-3
CDR3 DNA: TGCGCCAGCAGCCAAGGGCAAGCAGATACGCAGTATTTT
CDR3 protein: CASSQGQADTQYF

V gene: TRBV18
CDR3 length: 13
clone size: .
D gene: TRBD1
J gene: TRBJ1-2
CDR3 DNA: TGTGCCAGCTCATCTGGACAGGGCTATGGCTACACCTTC
CDR3 protein: CASSSGQGYGYTF

V gene: TRBV5-4
CDR3 length: 13
clone size: .
D gene: TRBD1
J gene: TRBJ1-4
CDR3 DNA: TGTGCCAGCAGTCCGGGACAGGGTGAAAAACTGTTTTTT
CDR3 protein: CASSPGQGEKLFF

V gene: TRBV6-5
CDR3 length: 13
clone size: once
D gene: .
J gene: TRBJ1-1
CDR3 DNA: TGTGCCAGCAGTTACGAACGTTGGGCGGAAGCTTTCTTT
CDR3 protein: CASSYERWAEAFF

V gene: TRBV5-1
CDR3 length: 16
clone size: .
D gene: TRBD1
J gene: TRBJ2-7
CDR3 DNA: TGCGCCAGCAGCCAGGGAACGACAGGGGCGGCCTACGAGCAGTACTTC
CDR3 protein: CASSQGTTGAAYEQYF

V gene: TRBV20-1
CDR3 length: 11
clone size: .
D gene: .
J gene: TRBJ2-7
CDR3 DNA: TGCAGTGCTCGTACAGGTTCCGAGCAGTACTTC
CDR3 protein: CSARTGSEQYF

V gene: TRBV4-2
CDR3 length: 16
clone size: medium-sized
D gene: TRBD1
J gene: TRBJ1-2
CDR3 DNA: TGTGCCAGCAGCCAGGCAACAGGGGGCGCCGACTATGGCTACACCTTC
CDR3 protein: CASSQATGGADYGYTF

V gene: TRBV5-5
CDR3 length: 15
clone size: .
D gene: TRBD1
J gene: TRBJ1-6
CDR3 DNA: TGTGCCAGCAACCTCGGCCCGGGACAGCATTCACCCCTCCACTTT
CDR3 protein: CASNLGPGQHSPLHF

V gene: TRBV5-1
CDR3 length: 13
clone size: once
D gene: .
J gene: TRBJ2-7
CDR3 DNA: TGCGCCAGCAGCTTGACAGGGTCCTACGAGCAGTACTTC
CDR3 protein: CASSLTGSYEQYF

V gene: TRBV14
CDR3 length: 12
clone size: .
D gene: .
J gene: TRBJ2-7
CDR3 DNA: TGTGCCAGCAGCCCGGGTTTCTACGAGCAGTACTTC
CDR3 protein: CASSPGFYEQYF

V gene: TRBV7-9
CDR3 length: 15
clone size: .
D gene: TRBD1
J gene: TRBJ2-7
CDR3 DNA: TGTGCCAGCAGCTTGGCACAGGGGACCCCTTCCGAGCAGTACTTC
CDR3 protein: CASSLAQGTPSEQYF

V gene: TRBV11-2
CDR3 length: 16
clone size: few
D gene: TRBD1
J gene: TRBJ2-5
CDR3 DNA: TGTGCCAGCATGCTTGGGACAGGGGGCGCCGGGAAGACCCAGTACTTC
CDR3 protein: CASMLGTGGAGKTQYF

V gene: TRBV6-1
CDR3 length: 13
clone size: .
D gene: .
J gene: TRBJ2-5
CDR3 DNA: TGTGCCAGCAGCCCCCGGGGAGGAGAGACCCAGTACTTC
CDR3 protein: CASSPRGGETQYF

V gene: TRBV5-1
CDR3 length: 16
clone size: .
D gene: TRBD1
J gene: TRBJ1-3
CDR3 DNA: TGCGCCAGCAGCTTGGGGGGACAGCGATCTGGAAACACCATATATTTT
CDR3 protein: CASSLGGQRSGNTIYF

V gene: TRBV29-1
CDR3 length: 14
clone size: few
D gene: TRBD2
J gene: TRBJ2-7
CDR3 DNA: TGCAGCGTTGAGGCTAGCGGGGGGGCCTACGAGCAGTACTTC
CDR3 protein: CSVEASGGAYEQYF

V gene: TRBV7-2
CDR3 length: 13
clone size: .
D gene: .
J gene: TRBJ1-2
CDR3 DNA: TGTGCCAGCAGCTTAGTGGAGTTTTTGGGCTACACCTTC
CDR3 protein: CASSLVEFLGYTF

V gene: TRBV10-3
CDR3 length: 14
clone size: .
D gene: TRBD2
J gene: TRBJ2-1
CDR3 DNA: TGTGCCGCTTTGGGGACTAGCGGGGGCAATGAGCAGTTCTTC
CDR3 protein: CAALGTSGGNEQFF

V gene: TRBV5-4
CDR3 length: 16
clone size: .
D gene: TRBD1
J gene: TRBJ1-4
CDR3 DNA: TGTGCCAGCAGCTTCGGTCTGGGACAGACTAATGAAAAACTGTTTTTT
CDR3 protein: CASSFGLGQTNEKLFF

V gene: TRBV6-5
CDR3 length: 13
clone size: .
D gene: .
J gene: TRBJ1-2
CDR3 DNA: TGTGCCAGCAGTTACACAGCTAACTATGGCTACACCTTC
CDR3 protein: CASSYTANYGYTF

V gene: TRBV6-1
CDR3 length: 15
clone size: .
D gene: TRBD1
J gene: TRBJ1-1
CDR3 DNA: TGTGCCAGCAGTGATCCTGGACAGGGGAAAACTGAAGCTTTCTTT
CDR3 protein: CASSDPGQGKTEAFF

V gene: TRBV5-1
CDR3 length: 15
clone size: once
D gene: TRBD1
J gene: TRBJ1-2
CDR3 DNA: TGCGCCAGCAGCCCCGGACAGGGGGCAACCTATGGCTACACCTTC
CDR3 protein: CASSPGQGATYGYTF